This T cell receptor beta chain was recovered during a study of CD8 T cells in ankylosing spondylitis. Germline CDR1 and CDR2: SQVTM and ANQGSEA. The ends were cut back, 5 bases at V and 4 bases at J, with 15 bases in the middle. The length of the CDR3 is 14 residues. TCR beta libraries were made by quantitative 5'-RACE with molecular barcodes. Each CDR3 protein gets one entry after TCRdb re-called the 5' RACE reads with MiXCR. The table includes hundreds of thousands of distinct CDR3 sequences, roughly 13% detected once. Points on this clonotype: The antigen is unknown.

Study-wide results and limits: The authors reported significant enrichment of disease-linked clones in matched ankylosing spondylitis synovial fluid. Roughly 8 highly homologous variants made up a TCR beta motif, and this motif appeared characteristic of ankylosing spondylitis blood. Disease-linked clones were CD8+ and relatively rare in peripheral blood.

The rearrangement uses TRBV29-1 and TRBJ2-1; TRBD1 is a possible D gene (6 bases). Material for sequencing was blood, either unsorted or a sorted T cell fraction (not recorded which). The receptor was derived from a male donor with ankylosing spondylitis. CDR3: CSVRGQRLYNEQFF. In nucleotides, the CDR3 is TGCAGCGTTCGAGGACAGAGATTATACAATGAGCAGTTCTTC.